The 28 T cell receptor beta chains below all came from one sample that was sequenced in a study of Tregs in tolerant kidney transplant recipients. Using immunoSEQ multiplex PCR, the repertoire was profiled, and TCRdb retains in-frame clones only, with some absent. The sample has approximately 98,000 clones, around 89% seen once; the top ten hold just under 0.35%. The material sequenced was CD4+ T cells from blood, taken before the transplant. These receptors came from a human donor who received a combined kidney and bone marrow transplant.

The chain is built from TRBV5-1 and TRBJ1-2; 8 bases agree with TRBD1. Germline CDR1 and CDR2: SGHRS and YFSETQ. The J segment lost 3 bases and the V segment lost 4 bases, leaving 5 bases of the junction unmatched. This CDR3 contains 14 residues. CDR3 sequence (DNA): TGCGCCAGCAGCATGACAGGGGCGGACTATGGCTACACCTTC. Translation: CASSMTGADYGYTF.

The chain is built from TRBV9 and TRBJ1-3; D unresolved. Germline V gene sequence: CDR1 SGDLS, CDR2 YYNGEE. Trimming stripped 4 bases from V and 5 bases from J, with 16 bases between. The CDR3 runs to 15 residues. CDR3 coding DNA: TGTGCCAGCAGCCCACACAGATCCTCCAGAAACACCATATATTTT. Translated: CASSPHRSSRNTIYF.

V is TRBV6-5 and J is TRBJ2-2; TRBD1 might be the D (6 bases). The V end was cut by 6 bases, the J end by 5 bases, with 10 bases between. The germline V gene encodes CDR1 MNHEY and CDR2 SVGAGI. The CDR3 runs 13 residues. In nucleotides, the CDR3 is TGTGCCAGCAGCAGGACAGTAACCGGGGAGCTGTTTTTT. Protein sequence: CASSRTVTGELFF.

This rearrangement joins TRBV5-5 to TRBJ2-1; 14 bases align to TRBD2. After removal of 4 bases from V and 8 bases from J, the junction contained 8 bases not matched to a gene. CDR1 and CDR2 (germline): SGHKS, YYEKEE (reference sequence). CDR3 length: 16 residues. CDR3 nucleotide sequence: TGTGCCAGCAGCGCCCCGGGACTAGCGGGAGTTTATGAGCAGTTCTTC. This codes for CASSAPGLAGVYEQFF. Supplemented by reference TRBV5-5 and TRBJ2-1, the full variable domain reads DAGVTQSPTHLIKTRGQQVTLRCSPISGHKSVSWYQQVLGQGPQFIFQYYEKEERGRGNFPDRFSARQFPNYSSELNVNALLLGDSALYLCASSAPGLAGVYEQFFGPGTRLTVL.

This chain links TRBV18 with TRBJ2-1; TRBD2 aligns across 14 bases. Trimming cost V 5 bases and J 5 bases; bases outside gene matches: 5. There are 16 residues in the CDR3. CDR1 is KGHSH, CDR2 LQKENI, per germline. The CDR3 sequence is CASSAEGLAGDNEQFF. In nucleotides, the CDR3 is TGTGCCAGCTCAGCCGAGGGACTAGCGGGAGACAATGAGCAGTTCTTC.

The chain joins TRBV4-1 to TRBJ1-3; TRBD1 matches 9 bases. Germline lookup yields CDR1 MGHRA and CDR2 YSYEKL. V lost 4 bases and J lost 0; bases outside the gene matches: 7. The CDR3 consists of 17 residues. The CDR3 reads CASSRGGQGTSGNTIYF. The CDR3 DNA sequence: TGCGCCAGCAGCCGGGGGGGACAGGGCACCTCTGGAAACACCATATATTTT.

The chain is built from TRBV6-5 and TRBJ1-6, with 9 bases aligning to TRBD1. Per the germline V gene, CDR1 is MNHEY and CDR2 is SVGAGI. There are 13 residues in the CDR3. The ends lost 6 bases at V and 8 bases at J; junction bases unmatched: 2. The CDR3, as DNA: TGTGCCAGCAGGAGGACAGGGGATTCACCCCTCCACTTT. Protein product: CASRRTGDSPLHF.

V usage is TRBV6-5 and J usage is TRBJ1-4; 7 bases line up with TRBD1. Germline CDR1 is MNHEY and CDR2 is SVGAGI. Trimming removed 0 bases from V and 8 bases from J; junction bases left unmatched: 9. CDR3 length: 16 residues. CDR3 protein: CASSYSDRAGGEKLFF. CDR3 sequence (DNA): TGTGCCAGCAGTTACTCCGACAGGGCCGGGGGAGAAAAACTGTTTTTT.

This clone has just one count. J is TRBJ2-1 and V is TRBV6-6, with TRBD2 as a possible D gene (5 bases). This CDR3 spans 13 amino acids. Germline lookup yields CDR1 MNHNY and CDR2 SVGAGI (reference sequence). V was pared by 9 bases and J by 3 bases, with 12 bases between. CDR3 loop: CASSLRGYNEQFF. CDR3 sequence (DNA): TGTGCCAGTAGCCTACGGGGCTACAATGAGCAGTTCTTC.

This chain uses TRBV2 with TRBJ2-7; D perhaps matches TRBD2 (5 bases). The CDR3 sequence is 14 residues long. From germline, CDR1 is SNHLY and CDR2 FYNNEI. Trimming pared 3 bases from V and 6 bases from J, leaving 15 bases between. In nucleotides, the CDR3 is TGTGCCAGCAGTGATACTAGGGCGCGCGGCGAGCAGTACTTC. Amino acid sequence: CASSDTRARGEQYF.

This clone has only one observation. The chain employs TRBV28 and TRBJ2-7; 9 positions agree with TRBD1. Germline V lookup: CDR1 MDHEN, CDR2 SYDVKM. This CDR3 is 12 amino acids long. V shed 6 bases and J 5 bases; nucleotides not matched to a gene: 2. The CDR3 region has the DNA TGTGCCAGCAGAACAGGGGGCCACGAGCAGTACTTC. Its protein is CASRTGGHEQYF.

The chain carries TRBV6-6 and TRBJ2-1; a weak D match, TRBD2 (6 bases). Germline V lookup: CDR1 MNHNY, CDR2 SVGAGI (reference sequence). V was shortened by 6 bases and J by 11 bases, with 17 bases between the two germline ends. The CDR3 extends over 13 amino acids. The CDR3 sequence is CASSPRDSGQQFF. CDR3 nucleotides: TGTGCCAGCAGCCCCCGGGACTCGGGACAGCAGTTCTTC.

This clone occurred a few times. The CDR3 sequence is CATSGGPGSGREKLFF. In nucleotides, the CDR3 is TGTGCCACCTCCGGGGGTCCCGGGAGTGGTAGGGAAAAACTGTTTTTT. The chain employs TRBV7-9 and TRBJ1-4; weak D call: TRBD1 (5 bases). Looked up from germline, CDR1 is SEHNR and CDR2 is FQNEAQ (reference sequence). This CDR3 spans 16 amino acids. Trimming took off 10 bases at V and 8 bases at J, with 26 bases between the two ends.

The chain has TRBV19 and TRBJ2-6, with D unclear. CDR3 length: 14 amino acids. V was pared by 5 bases and J by 2 bases, with 7 bases between. Germline CDR1 LNHDA, CDR2 SQIVND (reference sequence). DNA for the CDR3: TGTGCCAGTAGTCCCCGGGCTGGGGCCAACGTCCTGACTTTC. It yields the protein CASSPRAGANVLTF.

This chain links TRBV25-1 with TRBJ2-3, with D perhaps matching TRBD2 (6 bases). The CDR3 loop spans 14 amino acids. Germline-derived CDR1 and CDR2 are MGHDK and SYGVNS. V was pared by 4 bases and J by 4 bases, with 12 bases between. The CDR3 sequence: CASSVGVAADTQYF. The CDR3 DNA sequence: TGTGCCAGCAGTGTCGGGGTAGCGGCAGATACGCAGTATTTT.

The CDR3 DNA reads as TGCGCCAGCAGTGAGGCCGATAGAAGTGAGCAGTTCTTC. Its translation is CASSEADRSEQFF. The V and J genes are TRBV10-1 and TRBJ2-1; D remains unclear. This CDR3 region has 13 residues. Trimming took 2 bases from V and 9 from J, leaving 11 bases between them. The V gene's germline CDR1 is WNHNN and CDR2 SYGVQD (reference sequence).

This clone was observed a handful of times. This sequence joins TRBV2 and TRBJ2-7; 7 nucleotides line up with TRBD1. Germline values: CDR1 SNHLY, CDR2 FYNNEI. The CDR3 extends over 14 amino acids. The trim removed 6 bases at V and 0 bases at J, leaving 5 bases unmatched. The CDR3 DNA reads TGTGCCAGCAGCCGACAGGGATTCTCCTACGAGCAGTACTTC. This gives the protein CASSRQGFSYEQYF. Full variable domain (rest looked up from reference TRBV2 and TRBJ2-7): EPEVTQTPSHQVTQMGQEVILRCVPISNHLYFYWYRQILGQKVEFLVSFYNNEISEKSEIFDDQFSVERPDGSNFTLKIRSTKLEDSAMYFCASSRQGFSYEQYFGPGTRLTVT.

This rearrangement joins TRBV21-1 to TRBJ1-5. TRBV21-1 corresponds to a pseudogene. This CDR3 spans 15 amino acids. The CDR3 DNA is TGTGCCAGCACCGGGGGGCAGAGGAGGAATCAGCCCCAGCATTTT. Translating it yields CASTGGQRRNQPQHF.

This clone was observed once. The V and J genes are TRBV9 and TRBJ1-1, with D possibly being TRBD1 (6 bases). The CDR3 sequence is 20 residues long. The V end lost 4 bases, the J end lost 4 bases, and 32 bases lay between the germline ends. The V gene's germline CDR1 is SGDLS and CDR2 YYNGEE. This CDR3 is CASSPPIGGARSRWGTEAFF. The CDR3 DNA sequence: TGTGCCAGCAGCCCCCCAATTGGGGGGGCAAGGTCCCGTTGGGGCACTGAAGCTTTCTTT.

The V gene is TRBV18, the J gene TRBJ1-5; D possibly corresponds to TRBD1 (6 bases). CDR3 length equals 16 residues. V dropped 4 bases and J dropped 7 bases, with 20 bases sitting between them. Germline CDR1 KGHSH, CDR2 LQKENI. The CDR3 loop reads CASSLSRGVGGQPQHF. As DNA, the CDR3 is TGTGCCAGCTCACTTAGCAGGGGCGTCGGTGGGCAGCCCCAGCATTTT.

Details on this clone: The junction differs from germline at one of its ends, possibly a read error. The chain couples TRBV10-3 to TRBJ2-1; the D is unclear. Germline-derived CDR1 and CDR2 are ENHRY and SYGVKD. The CDR3 totals 10 residues. The CDR3 protein is CAISDGFSLF. In DNA, the CDR3 is TGTGCCATCAGTGACGGGTTCTCACTCTTC.

The chain couples TRBV6-6 to TRBJ2-1; unclear D gene. Between the trimmed V and J ends, which lost 4 bases and 9 bases, there was a span of 13 bases. The CDR3 runs 13 residues. Germline V gives CDR1 MNHNY, CDR2 SVGAGI (reference sequence). In DNA form, the CDR3 reads TGTGCCAGCAGTTCCCCACAGTCCAGTGAGCAGTTCTTC. This sequence encodes CASSSPQSSEQFF.

The CDR3 spells CSGGLSYEQYF. Written as DNA, the CDR3 is TGCAGTGGGGGCCTCTCCTACGAGCAGTACTTC. The V call is TRBV20-1, the J call TRBJ2-7; possibly TRBD1 for D (5 bases). Germline CDR1 is DFQATT and CDR2 is SNEGSKA (reference sequence). There are 11 residues in the CDR3. The V end lost 7 bases, the J end lost 0 bases, and 7 bases lay between the germline ends.

The chain has TRBV29-1 and TRBJ1-4; TRBD1 agrees at 8 bases. J gave up 7 bases and V 4 bases, and 11 bases lay outside the gene matches. Germline-derived CDR1 and CDR2 are SQVTM and ANQGSEA. CDR3 size: 15 residues. The CDR3 nucleotides read TGCAGCGTTGGGTTTGACAGGGGAGCGGCTGAAAAACTGTTTTTT. It encodes CSVGFDRGAAEKLFF.

The rearrangement links TRBV11-2 to TRBJ2-7, with 10 nucleotides matching TRBD1. Germline V gene data show CDR1 as SGHAT and CDR2 as FQNNGV. The CDR3 is made up of 15 amino acids. J gave up 0 bases and V 4 bases, and 3 bases lay outside the gene matches. The CDR3 DNA reads as TGTGCCAGCAGCTGGGGGACAGGGGTCTCCTACGAGCAGTACTTC. Amino acid sequence: CASSWGTGVSYEQYF.

The CDR3, as DNA: TGTGCCAGCAGGGAGGGATTGGGGGAGCAGTACTTC. This translates into CASREGLGEQYF. The V call is TRBV28, the J call TRBJ2-7; a possible D gene is TRBD2 (6 bases). The germline V gene encodes CDR1 MDHEN and CDR2 SYDVKM. The CDR3 covers 12 residues. Trimming shortened V by 6 bases and J by 7 bases, and 13 bases separated the two germline ends.

The chain joins TRBV7-9 to TRBJ1-2; D ambiguous. Trimming cost V 5 bases and J 4 bases, with 11 bases left between them. CDR3 size: 13 residues. Germline V gene lookup returns CDR1 SEHNR and CDR2 FQNEAQ (reference sequence). Here the CDR3 DNA reads TGTGCCAGCAGCCTAGAAGGAGGCTATGGCTACACCTTC. Its translation is CASSLEGGYGYTF.

The rearrangement links TRBV19 to TRBJ2-1, with D possibly being TRBD1 (5 bases). CDR1 LNHDA and CDR2 SQIVND come from the germline V gene (reference sequence). V lost 7 bases to trimming and J lost 2 bases, with 18 bases between them. The CDR3 spans 16 residues. The CDR3 nucleotides are TGTGCCAGTACCCGACAGCCCTCCACTGCCTACAATGAGCAGTTCTTC. It encodes CASTRQPSTAYNEQFF.